The clone carrying this TCR beta chain was found a few times. Its specificity is not known. The sample is drawn from a study of T cell repertoires in cytomegalovirus infection. Study details: Matching HLA type and CMV infection were both indicated by public TCR beta signatures.

TCRdb ran MiXCR on the reads and lists one entry per CDR3 protein. The table shows some 130,000 distinct CDR3 sequences, with more than 20% occurring only once. CDR1 and CDR2 from the germline V gene are MNHEY and SVGEGT. The germline V and J ends were trimmed by 2 bases and 2 bases, with 3 bases remaining between them. This CDR3 contains 12 residues. The receptor comes from a human donor in good health (CMV status not recorded). Some clones in this sample may be carry-over from other donors' samples. The sequencing sample was made of PBMCs, sequenced either directly or after in vitro stimulation (not recorded which). This sequence joins TRBV6-2 or TRBV6-3 and TRBJ2-5, with no clear D. The DNA for the CDR3 is TGTGCCAGCAGTTACCAACAAGAGACCCAGTACTTC. Its protein product is CASSYQQETQYF.